A single sample gave rise to the 29 T cell receptor beta chains below, sequenced in a study of blood T cells in healthy people across ages. PCR was performed a second time for about 7 to 11 cycles using a sample-barcoded 5' primer and a J-beta primer mix. TCRdb redid the calling of the 5' RACE reads with MiXCR, one entry per CDR3 protein. The table lists approximately 1.5 million distinct CDR3 sequences, about 45% of them singletons, with around 4% in the top ten. Input material: blood. The receptors originated from a woman younger than 30 in good health.

The CDR3 region has the DNA TGCAGTGCTAGGGACCGTAGACTCAATCAGCCCCAGCATTTT. Translation gives CSARDRRLNQPQHF. The V gene is TRBV20-1, the J gene TRBJ1-5; D remains ambiguous. The V end was cut by 3 bases, the J end by 3 bases, with 12 bases between. The germline gives CDR1 DFQATT, CDR2 SNEGSKA (reference sequence). This CDR3 is 14 amino acids long.

J is TRBJ2-7 and V is TRBV20-1; 15 bases align to TRBD2. The CDR3 is 19 amino acids. J was trimmed by 4 bases and V by 2 bases; bases with no gene match: 15. Germline V gene lookup returns CDR1 DFQATT and CDR2 SNEGSKA (reference sequence). The CDR3 is CSARPLGLAGGPSMYEQYF. CDR3 bases: TGCAGTGCTAGACCCCTCGGACTAGCGGGAGGGCCGAGTATGTACGAGCAGTACTTC.

The chain employs TRBV20-1 and TRBJ2-7, with 7 bases identical to TRBD1. The assigned J gene may be wrong: the sequence end matches TRBJ2-5 better. Per the germline V gene, CDR1 is DFQATT and CDR2 is SNEGSKA (reference sequence). The CDR3 loop spans 13 amino acids. This chain's CDR3 is CSASRTGQETQYF. In nucleotides, the CDR3 is TGCAGTGCTAGCAGGACAGGCCAAGAGACCCAGTACTTC.

The V call is TRBV20-1, the J call TRBJ2-1; D remains unclear. Trimming left V 6 bases short and J 6 bases short, with 18 bases between. The germline V gene encodes CDR1 DFQATT and CDR2 SNEGSKA (reference sequence). This CDR3 has 14 residues. CDR3 sequence reads: CSAEDVAHRNEQFF. CDR3 bases: TGCAGTGCCGAGGACGTAGCACACCGCAATGAGCAGTTCTTC.

The rearrangement uses TRBV20-1 and TRBJ1-2; TRBD1 matches at 8 bases. CDR3 length: 13 residues. Looked up from germline, CDR1 is DFQATT and CDR2 is SNEGSKA (reference sequence). J was trimmed by 8 bases and V by 5 bases; bases with no gene match: 10. The CDR3 DNA follows: TGCAGTGCTGGAGGGGACAGGAGACAAGGCTACACCTTC. Amino acids: CSAGGDRRQGYTF.

The J gene is TRBJ1-6, the V gene TRBV11-3; D is unresolved. V shed 3 bases and J shed 9 bases, with 9 bases lying between them. CDR3 length: 13 amino acids. Looked up from germline, CDR1 is SGHNT and CDR2 is YENEEA. Here the CDR3 reads CASSLSESSPLHF. CDR3 bases: TGTGCCAGCAGCTTGAGCGAGAGTTCACCCCTCCACTTT. The full variable domain, with the rest looked up from reference TRBV11-3 and TRBJ1-6, is EAGVVQSPRYKIIEKKQPVAFWCNPISGHNTLYWYLQNLGQGPELLIRYENEEAVDDSQLPKDRFSAERLKGVDSTLKIQPAELGDSAVYLCASSLSESSPLHFGNGTRLTVT.

Ten or more counts support this clonotype. The rearrangement links TRBV12-3 or TRBV12-4 to TRBJ1-1; unclear D gene. The CDR3 runs 13 residues. The ends were cut back, 5 bases at V and 0 bases at J, with 7 bases in the middle. The CDR3: CASSPNLNTEAFF. DNA of the CDR3: TGTGCCAGCAGTCCTAACCTGAACACTGAAGCTTTCTTT.

As for this clonotype: At one boundary the junction diverges from the germline segment, which might be a read error. The chain recombines TRBV28 with TRBJ1-1; possible D gene TRBD1, 5 bases. The CDR3 totals 16 residues. CDR1 and CDR2 (germline): MDHEN, SYDVKM. DNA for the CDR3: TGTGCCAGCAACCCCGCGAAGGGACGCATGAACACTGAAGCTTTTTTT. It codes for CASNPAKGRMNTEAFF.

The rearrangement uses TRBV6-5 and TRBJ2-1, with a weak D call TRBD1 (6 bases). The J call may not be correct, given that the DNA end is closer to TRBJ2-7. The CDR3 covers 16 residues. Looked up from germline, CDR1 is MNHEY and CDR2 is SVGAGI. This CDR3 reads CASSYSGGNLYNEQYF. In nucleotides, the CDR3 is TGTGCCAGCAGTTACTCTGGGGGCAACCTATACAATGAGCAGTACTTC.

This chain connects TRBV7-2 to TRBJ1-3; D is uncertain. V was shortened by 2 bases and J by 0 bases, with 11 bases between the two germline ends. Germline V lookup: CDR1 SGHTA, CDR2 FQGNSA. CDR3 length equals 16 residues. CDR3 DNA sequence: TGTGCCAGCAGCTTAAGTCCTCCGAGCTCTGGAAACACCATATATTTT. Its protein is CASSLSPPSSGNTIYF. Together with reference TRBV7-2 and TRBJ1-3, the CDR3 gives the full variable domain: GAGVSQSPSNKVTEKGKDVELRCDPISGHTALYWYRQSLGQGLEFLIYFQGNSAPDKSGLPSDRFSAERTGGSVSTLTIQRTQQEDSAVYLCASSLSPPSSGNTIYFGEGSWLTVV.

The gene calls are TRBV7-8 and TRBJ2-3; 12 nucleotides line up with TRBD2. The CDR3 totals 16 residues. CDR1 SGHVS and CDR2 FQNEAQ come from the germline V gene. V gave up 5 bases and J gave up 2 bases; unmatched junction bases: 5. In DNA form, the CDR3 reads TGTGCCAGCAGCCACGGACTAGCGGGGCCCACAGATACGCAGTATTTT. This codes for CASSHGLAGPTDTQYF.

The chain combines TRBV6-1 with TRBJ2-7, with 7 bases fitting TRBD2. The CDR3 has 16 amino acids. After removal of 2 bases from V and 2 bases from J, the junction contained 9 bases not matched to a gene. Germline CDR1 reads MNHNS; CDR2 reads SASEGT. CDR3 nucleotide sequence: TGTGCCAGCAGTGAACACGGGACTACGTCCCCCTACGAGCAGTACTTC. Its translation is CASSEHGTTSPYEQYF.

This clonotype was seen a handful of times. The chain recombines TRBV6-5 with TRBJ1-5; D gene ambiguous. The CDR3 has 15 amino acids. Germline values: CDR1 MNHEY, CDR2 SVGAGI. With 5 bases removed from V and 4 bases from J, the gap between germline ends came to 15 bases. The CDR3, as DNA: TGTGCCAGCAGTCCCCCCGGGAGTGGAAATCAGCCCCAGCATTTT. The encoded protein is CASSPPGSGNQPQHF.

This clonotype was seen a handful of times. The rearrangement links TRBV20-1 to TRBJ2-5, with 7 bases lining up with TRBD2. Germline CDR1 DFQATT, CDR2 SNEGSKA (reference sequence). V trimming: 1 base; J trimming: 1 base; junction bases outside the gene matches: 6. The CDR3 is made up of 15 amino acids. The CDR3 region is CSARARAGIQETQYF. In nucleotides, the CDR3 is TGCAGTGCTAGAGCTCGAGCGGGGATCCAAGAGACCCAGTACTTC.

The sample holds many counts of this clonotype. V usage is TRBV27 and J usage is TRBJ1-6, with D possibly TRBD1 on 5 matching bases. Trimming removed 2 bases at V and 10 bases at J, with 12 bases between. Germline CDR1 and CDR2: MNHEY and SMNVEV (reference sequence). The CDR3 covers 14 residues. The CDR3: CASSLDQGGSPLHF. CDR3 nucleotide sequence: TGTGCCAGCAGTTTAGACCAGGGAGGATCACCCCTCCACTTT.

This chain uses TRBV6-1 with TRBJ1-5, with 7 bases matching TRBD1. V lost 6 bases to trimming and J lost 0 bases; unmatched junction nucleotides: 5. The CDR3 extends over 15 amino acids. The germline CDR1 and CDR2 sequences are MNHNS and SASEGT. CDR3 bases: TGTGCCAGCAGGGGGGACAGATATAGCAATCAGCCCCAGCATTTT. Its protein product is CASRGDRYSNQPQHF.

The chain uses TRBV20-1 and TRBJ2-3, with D perhaps matching TRBD1 (6 bases). CDR3 length equals 15 residues. V lost 4 bases and J lost 0, with 14 bases in between. Looked up from germline, CDR1 is DFQATT and CDR2 is SNEGSKA (reference sequence). The chain's CDR3 is CSANRAAFSTDTQYF. DNA of the CDR3: TGCAGTGCTAACAGGGCCGCCTTTAGCACAGATACGCAGTATTTT.

The sample holds a few counts of this clonotype. The gene calls are TRBV20-1 and TRBJ2-7; 11 positions agree with TRBD2. Unmatched junction bases numbered 8, after V lost 0 bases and J lost 7 bases. Germline CDR1 reads DFQATT; CDR2 reads SNEGSKA (reference sequence). The CDR3 contains 15 residues. CDR3 sequence: CSARDLTSGTREQYF. In DNA form, the CDR3 reads TGCAGTGCTAGAGATCTGACTAGCGGGACAAGAGAGCAGTACTTC.

The V and J genes are TRBV5-1 and TRBJ2-4; 7 nucleotides align to TRBD2. Matching the DNA end better, TRBJ2-7 makes the J call doubtful. The length of the CDR3 is 13 residues. Germline loops: CDR1 SGHRS, CDR2 YFSETQ. The CDR3 loop reads CASSWGGNYEQYF. CDR3 in DNA: TGCGCCAGCAGCTGGGGGGGTAACTACGAGCAGTACTTC.

This chain joins TRBV5-1 and TRBJ2-1, with D perhaps matching TRBD1 (5 bases). The germline V gene encodes CDR1 SGHRS and CDR2 YFSETQ. This CDR3 has 14 amino acids. V was cut by 0 bases and J by 8 bases, with 12 bases left in between. Written as DNA, the CDR3 is TGCGCCAGCAGCTTGGGTGTAGGGGCCGATGAGCAGTTCTTC. It specifies CASSLGVGADEQFF.

The V call is TRBV15, the J call TRBJ1-1; tentative D call: TRBD1 (5 bases). The V end was cut by 5 bases, the J end by 5 bases, with 12 bases between. Germline V gene sequence: CDR1 LNHNV, CDR2 YYDKDF (reference sequence). This CDR3 region has 13 residues. DNA for the CDR3: TGTGCCACCAGCCCAGGGAGCCGAACTGAAGCTTTCTTT. This translates into CATSPGSRTEAFF. Based on the CDR3 plus reference TRBV15 and TRBJ1-1, the full variable domain is DAMVIQNPRYQVTQFGKPVTLSCSQTLNHNVMYWYQQKSSQAPKLLFHYYDKDFNNEADTPDNFQSRRPNTSFCFLDIRSPGLGDTAMYLCATSPGSRTEAFFGQGTRLTVV.

The CDR3 loop is CATSAGGTGKETQYF. Here the CDR3 DNA reads TGTGCCACCAGCGCCGGGGGGACAGGGAAAGAGACCCAGTACTTC. The chain recombines TRBV24-1 with TRBJ2-7, with TRBD1 matching 9 bases. The DNA end is a closer match to TRBJ2-5, so the J assignment may be wrong. Germline V lookup: CDR1 KGHDR, CDR2 SFDVKD. This CDR3 has 15 residues.

This clonotype was observed a few times. This sequence joins TRBV6-6 and TRBJ1-1; no clear D gene. V was cut by 5 bases and J by 1 base, with 17 bases left in between. The CDR3 loop spans 16 amino acids. Germline CDR1 reads MNHNY; CDR2 reads SVGAGI (reference sequence). The CDR3 spells CASSRGYIDSNTEAFF. The CDR3 bases are TGTGCCAGCAGTCGGGGTTATATAGATTCGAACACTGAAGCTTTCTTT.

V and J are TRBV20-1 and TRBJ1-5, with D uncertain. The CDR3 has 13 amino acids. The germline gives CDR1 DFQATT, CDR2 SNEGSKA (reference sequence). V lost 6 bases and J 7 bases, leaving 16 bases between the germline ends. The CDR3, as DNA: TGCAGTGCCCCCAAAGGGTTCGGCCAGCCCCAGCATTTT. This translates into CSAPKGFGQPQHF.

The gene calls are TRBV5-1 and TRBJ1-4; D possibly corresponds to TRBD1 (5 bases). This CDR3 spans 15 amino acids. The V and J ends lost 4 bases and 8 bases respectively, with 18 bases between them. From germline, CDR1 is SGHRS and CDR2 YFSETQ. This CDR3 reads CASSPLATDGEKLFF. CDR3 bases: TGCGCCAGCAGCCCCCTGGCGACAGATGGGGAAAAACTGTTTTTT.

CDR3 sequence reads: CASRPDRVDTGELFF. The DNA of the CDR3 is TGTGCCAGCAGACCGGACAGGGTGGACACCGGGGAGCTGTTTTTT. The chain joins TRBV6-2 or TRBV6-3 to TRBJ2-2; the match to TRBD1 covers 8 bases. Germline lookup yields CDR1 MNHEY and CDR2 SVGEGT. The V and J ends lost 6 bases and 3 bases, in that order; junction bases with no gene match: 6. The CDR3 contains 15 residues.

This chain links TRBV7-2 with TRBJ2-2, with a possible D match to TRBD1 (6 bases). The CDR3 has 16 amino acids. Germline assignment: CDR1 SGHTA and CDR2 FQGNSA. The V end was cut by 2 bases, the J end by 6 bases, with 16 bases between. The CDR3 protein is CASSLTGTLNAGELFF. CDR3 DNA: TGTGCCAGCAGCTTAACAGGGACCCTAAACGCCGGGGAGCTGTTTTTT.

To note about this clonotype: A single base separates this from a much larger clone, so it may be a read error. The J gene is TRBJ1-1, the V gene TRBV2; weak D call: TRBD1 (5 bases). V gave up 3 bases and J gave up 0 bases, with 11 bases separating them. The CDR3 contains 15 residues. CDR1 and CDR2 (germline): SNHLY, FYNNEI. DNA for the CDR3: TGTGCCAGCAGTGAGGACGGGGGGGTGAACACTGAAGCTTTCTTT. Protein product: CASSEDGGVNTEAFF.

V is TRBV24-1 and J is TRBJ2-3, with 7 positions matching TRBD2. The V gene end was trimmed by 1 base and the J gene end by 6 bases; junction bases not matched to a gene: 9. This CDR3 region has 16 residues. The V gene's germline CDR1 is KGHDR and CDR2 SFDVKD. CDR3 amino acids: CATSDFREGMTDTQYF. The DNA for the CDR3 is TGTGCCACCAGTGATTTTAGGGAGGGTATGACGGATACGCAGTATTTT.